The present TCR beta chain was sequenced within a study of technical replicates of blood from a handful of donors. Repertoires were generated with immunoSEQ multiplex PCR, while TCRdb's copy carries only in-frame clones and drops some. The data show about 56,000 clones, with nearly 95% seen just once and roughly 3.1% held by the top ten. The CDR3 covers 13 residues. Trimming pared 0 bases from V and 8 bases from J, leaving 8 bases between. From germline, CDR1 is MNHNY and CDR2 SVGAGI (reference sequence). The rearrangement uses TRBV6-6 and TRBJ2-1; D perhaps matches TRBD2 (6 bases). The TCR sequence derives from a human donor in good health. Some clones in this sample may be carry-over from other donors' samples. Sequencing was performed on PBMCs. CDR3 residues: CASSYSWGDEQFF. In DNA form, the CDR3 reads TGTGCCAGCAGTTACTCCTGGGGGGATGAGCAGTTCTTC.